This TCR beta chain was retrieved from a study of blood T cell repertoires in COVID-19. Looking at the study overall: Researchers got acute and convalescent COVID-19 samples from the United States, Italy and Spain.

Measured with immunoSEQ multiplex PCR; TCRdb has only the in-frame clones, and not every one. The sample comprises 150,000 to 200,000 clones, about 81% of which are singletons, and approximately 18% rests with the top ten. With 4 bases removed from V and 0 bases from J, the gap between germline ends came to 16 bases. This CDR3 comprises 17 residues. The germline gives CDR1 SEHNR, CDR2 FQNEAQ (reference sequence). The V gene is TRBV7-9, the J gene TRBJ2-1, with a weak D call TRBD2 (6 bases). This clonotype was obtained from a woman aged 80 or older with acute or convalescent COVID-19. The sample consisted of peripheral blood. The CDR3 here is CASSSLLAASSYNEQFF. In nucleotides, the CDR3 is TGTGCCAGCAGCTCCCTACTAGCTGCAAGCTCCTACAATGAGCAGTTCTTC.